These 25 T cell receptor beta chains came from one sample sequenced in a study of OX40 agonist ivuxolimab in advanced cancers. Measured with immunoSEQ multiplex PCR; TCRdb has only the in-frame clones, and not every one. The sample includes 69,000 or so clones, around 82% of them seen just once. Here the sequenced sample was CD4+ or CD8+ T cells sorted from blood, taken in a trial of the OX40 agonist ivuxolimab. The receptors derive from an adult with an advanced solid tumor such as melanoma, head and neck, liver or kidney cancer.

V is TRBV7-9 and J is TRBJ1-1, with D hard to call. The CDR3 sequence is 13 residues long. The V gene lost 3 bases and the J gene lost 4 bases, with 9 bases spanning the gap. Germline V gene lookup returns CDR1 SEHNR and CDR2 FQNEAQ (reference sequence). The CDR3 coding sequence is TGTGCCAGCAGCTTTACTACTACCACTGAAGCTTTCTTT. It translates to CASSFTTTTEAFF.

This chain uses TRBV18 with TRBJ2-3; possibly TRBD2 for D (5 bases). V was cut by 3 bases and J by 2 bases, with 15 bases left in between. This CDR3 has 16 amino acids. Germline CDR1 and CDR2: KGHSH and LQKENI. CDR3 sequence: CASSPPGRGPTDTQYF. CDR3 in DNA: TGTGCCAGCTCACCCCCCGGGCGAGGGCCCACAGATACGCAGTATTTT.

The chain couples TRBV9 to TRBJ2-7; the D is unclear. The V end lost 3 bases, the J end lost 0 bases, and 10 bases lay between the germline ends. The CDR3 runs to 14 residues. Germline lookup yields CDR1 SGDLS and CDR2 YYNGEE. The chain's CDR3 is CASSATGHSYEQYF. The CDR3 DNA is TGTGCCAGCAGCGCTACGGGCCACTCCTACGAGCAGTACTTC.

The V call is TRBV6-1, the J call TRBJ2-7, with 7 bases that match TRBD2. This CDR3 has 15 residues. With V trimmed by 3 bases and J by 6 bases, 11 bases remained unmatched. Germline-derived CDR1 and CDR2 are MNHNS and SASEGT. The CDR3, as DNA: TGTGCCAGCAGTGAGGTTCTCAACGGGAGGTCCGAGCAGTACTTC. Its protein product is CASSEVLNGRSEQYF.

The chain carries TRBV9 and TRBJ2-6; 9 bases map to TRBD2. Looked up from germline, CDR1 is SGDLS and CDR2 is YYNGEE. CDR3 length equals 18 residues. With V trimmed by 4 bases and J by 2 bases, 10 bases remained unmatched. DNA of the CDR3: TGTGCCAGCAGCAGGACGGTGGCTAGCGGGACTGGGGCCAACGTCCTGACTTTC. It translates to CASSRTVASGTGANVLTF.

This chain joins TRBV7-2 and TRBJ2-2; tentatively, D is TRBD1 (5 bases). The germline gives CDR1 SGHTA, CDR2 FQGNSA. V gave up 5 bases and J gave up 0 bases, with 13 bases separating them. The CDR3 covers 16 residues. The CDR3 DNA reads as TGTGCCAGCAGCCCCCGAGACAGAGCGAACACCGGGGAGCTGTTTTTT. Its translation is CASSPRDRANTGELFF.

This clone was found a few times. The chain is built from TRBV11-2 and TRBJ1-1; D is ambiguous. CDR3 length: 14 residues. Trimming stripped 5 bases from V and 3 bases from J, with 13 bases between. Per germline, CDR1 SGHAT and CDR2 FQNNGV. DNA for the CDR3: TGTGCCAGCAGCCCCCAGTTGTGGGACACTGAAGCTTTCTTT. It specifies CASSPQLWDTEAFF.

The chain links TRBV5-1 to TRBJ2-5, with D unclear. CDR3 size: 17 residues. From germline, CDR1 is SGHRS and CDR2 YFSETQ. V gave up 1 base and J gave up 2 bases, with 18 bases separating them. The chain's CDR3 is CASSLNFLGLLQETQYF. The CDR3 DNA sequence: TGCGCCAGCAGCTTGAACTTCCTGGGCTTACTACAAGAGACCCAGTACTTC.

V gene TRBV19 combines with J gene TRBJ1-5; a weak D match, TRBD1 (5 bases). The length of the CDR3 is 16 residues. Between the trimmed V and J ends, which lost 2 bases and 7 bases, there was a span of 18 bases. Germline V gives CDR1 LNHDA, CDR2 SQIVND (reference sequence). The CDR3 here is CASSIIVGAGSQPQHF. The DNA for the CDR3 is TGTGCCAGTAGTATAATAGTTGGGGCAGGATCCCAGCCCCAGCATTTT.

The rearrangement joins TRBV11-1 to TRBJ2-3, with TRBD1 matching over 7 bases. Per the germline V gene, CDR1 is SGHAT and CDR2 is FQDESV (reference sequence). The CDR3 loop spans 15 amino acids. Trimming removed 5 bases from V and 0 bases from J; junction bases left unmatched: 5. DNA for the CDR3: TGTGCCAGCAGCCCGACAGGGTGGAGCACAGATACGCAGTATTTT. This gives the protein CASSPTGWSTDTQYF.

The J gene is TRBJ1-1, the V gene TRBV19; possible D gene TRBD1, 5 bases. Germline CDR1 and CDR2: LNHDA and SQIVND (reference sequence). Trimming removed 10 bases at V and 5 bases at J, with 17 bases between. CDR3 length: 13 residues. The CDR3 region is CATSQGYRTEAFF. The CDR3 DNA is TGTGCCACCTCTCAGGGATACCGAACTGAAGCTTTCTTT.

The chain employs TRBV6-5 and TRBJ1-1; weak D call: TRBD1 (5 bases). Per germline, CDR1 MNHEY and CDR2 SVGAGI. This CDR3 spans 13 amino acids. V was trimmed by 6 bases and J by 1 base, leaving 9 bases between them. The CDR3 sequence: CASRRGANTEAFF. CDR3 sequence (DNA): TGTGCCAGCAGAAGAGGGGCGAACACTGAAGCTTTCTTT.

The chain employs TRBV7-2 and TRBJ1-2, with 7 nucleotides matching TRBD1. With V trimmed by 6 bases and J by 5 bases, 6 bases remained unmatched. CDR1 and CDR2 (germline): SGHTA, FQGNSA. The CDR3 totals 13 residues. The CDR3 DNA follows: TGTGCCAGCAGGGAAGGGGGCGCTTATGGCTACACCTTC. This sequence encodes CASREGGAYGYTF.

The chain joins TRBV7-2 to TRBJ2-3; D is ambiguous. The V end lost 7 bases, the J end lost 0 bases, and 14 bases lay between the germline ends. CDR1 and CDR2 (germline): SGHTA, FQGNSA. The CDR3 is 15 amino acids. CDR3 DNA: TGTGCCAGCACTTCTGCGGTTGGGAGCACAGATACGCAGTATTTT. It is translated as CASTSAVGSTDTQYF.

The CDR3, as DNA: TGTGCCAGCAGCTTAGCTTACGCGAGTGGCTACACCTTC. As protein: CASSLAYASGYTF. J is TRBJ1-2 and V is TRBV7-2; D is unclear. CDR1 and CDR2 (germline): SGHTA, FQGNSA. This CDR3 has 13 residues. V lost 0 bases to trimming and J lost 7 bases, with 9 bases between them.

This chain uses TRBV5-6 with TRBJ1-1; 9 bases align to TRBD1. This CDR3 has 14 amino acids. Trimming took 4 bases from V and 6 from J; bases not matched to a gene: 7. Germline assignment: CDR1 SGHDT and CDR2 YYEEEE. The CDR3 DNA sequence: TGTGCCAGCAGCCACCGGGACAGGGTTCCTGAAGCTTTCTTT. Translating gives CASSHRDRVPEAFF.

The chain uses TRBV9 and TRBJ2-3; 11 bases are a match to TRBD2. V lost 4 bases to trimming and J lost 4 bases; unmatched junction nucleotides: 5. The CDR3 extends over 15 amino acids. CDR1 SGDLS and CDR2 YYNGEE come from the germline V gene. The CDR3 DNA follows: TGTGCCAGCAGCTTTAGCGGGGGGGGTGCAGATACGCAGTATTTT. Protein product: CASSFSGGGADTQYF. Together with reference TRBV9 and TRBJ2-3, the CDR3 gives the full variable domain: DSGVTQTPKHLITATGQRVTLRCSPRSGDLSVYWYQQSLDQGLQFLIQYYNGEERAKGNILERFSAQQFPDLHSELNLSSLELGDSALYFCASSFSGGGADTQYFGPGTRLTVL.

As DNA, the CDR3 is TGTGCCAGCAGCTTAGCAGGACAGAAGTACTTC. This encodes CASSLAGQKYF. The V call is TRBV11-1, the J call TRBJ2-7, with a tentative D call TRBD1 (6 bases). The CDR3 sequence is 11 residues long. V was shortened by 0 bases and J by 11 bases, with 8 bases between the two germline ends. Germline-derived CDR1 and CDR2 are SGHAT and FQDESV (reference sequence).

The chain uses TRBV4-3 and TRBJ1-2, with D possibly TRBD1 on 6 matching bases. CDR3 size: 15 residues. The germline V and J ends were trimmed by 5 bases and 4 bases, with 17 bases remaining between them. Germline CDR1 is LGHNA and CDR2 is YSLEER. CDR3 amino acids: CASSWDILSGYGYTF. The CDR3, as DNA: TGCGCCAGCAGCTGGGACATCCTAAGCGGCTATGGCTACACCTTC.

This clone appeared a few times. The J gene is TRBJ2-2, the V gene TRBV27, with 7 bases matching TRBD1. V shed 5 bases, J shed 7 bases, and the junction held 7 bases outside the gene matches. The CDR3 runs to 14 residues. Germline V CDR1 and CDR2: MNHEY, SMNVEV (reference sequence). CDR3 coding DNA: TGTGCCAGCAGTCCATGGGACAGTAACGGGGAGCTGTTTTTT. It translates to CASSPWDSNGELFF.

V gene TRBV7-2 combines with J gene TRBJ2-7, with D unclear. V gave up 5 bases and J gave up 1 base, with 15 bases separating them. Germline CDR1 is SGHTA and CDR2 is FQGNSA. The CDR3 runs to 15 residues. The CDR3 protein is CASSPSGPRSYEQYF. CDR3 coding DNA: TGTGCCAGCAGCCCATCCGGGCCCAGGTCCTACGAGCAGTACTTC.

This clone was seen more than once but under ten times. V usage is TRBV6-4 and J usage is TRBJ2-1; D ambiguous. Trimming shortened V by 3 bases and J by 7 bases, and 10 bases separated the two germline ends. The CDR3 contains 13 residues. The germline gives CDR1 MRHNA, CDR2 SNTAGT. Here the CDR3 DNA reads TGTGCCAGCAGTGATAAAGACCCGAATGAGCAGTTCTTC. Translating gives CASSDKDPNEQFF.

This chain uses TRBV5-1 with TRBJ1-5; D is unresolved. V dropped 2 bases and J dropped 1 base, with 13 bases sitting between them. Germline CDR1 reads SGHRS; CDR2 reads YFSETQ. This CDR3 contains 16 residues. For the CDR3, the DNA is TGCGCCAGCAGCTTCAACAGAGAGTTAAGCAATCAGCCCCAGCATTTT. This encodes CASSFNRELSNQPQHF.

This clone was detected only a few times. V gene TRBV18 combines with J gene TRBJ1-1, with no clear D. CDR3 length: 14 amino acids. The germline gives CDR1 KGHSH, CDR2 LQKENI. V lost 5 bases, J lost 1 base, and 11 bases lay in between. CDR3 residues: CASSGVSGNTEAFF. CDR3 nucleotide sequence: TGTGCCAGCTCAGGTGTCTCGGGGAACACTGAAGCTTTCTTT.

The chain uses TRBV20-1 and TRBJ2-7; unclear D gene. V was trimmed by 6 bases and J by 3 bases, leaving 9 bases between them. Looked up from germline, CDR1 is DFQATT and CDR2 is SNEGSKA (reference sequence). The length of the CDR3 is 11 residues. The CDR3 region is CSAVQGYEQYF. In nucleotides, the CDR3 is TGCAGTGCAGTACAAGGCTACGAGCAGTACTTC.